These 28 T cell receptor beta chains came from one sample sequenced in a study of control samples from healthy donors and cancer patients (dated by TCRdb to 2019 to 2021). Libraries came from the immunoSEQ multiplex PCR assay. What TCRdb holds here is the immuneACCESS table cut down to in-frame rearrangements. Part of the clones is not present; checked against another copy, under half of the missing clones reflect an unresolved V gene, and the others are unexplained. This sample has roughly 450,000 clones in its table, and more than 80% of those were observed once. The top ten constitute around 6.5% of the sample. What was sequenced was PBMCs. These receptors were taken from a man between 40 and 49 years old with head and neck cancer.

The chain carries TRBV30 and TRBJ1-5; D gene unclear. Germline-derived CDR1 and CDR2 are GTSNPN and SVGIG (reference sequence). The CDR3 has 14 amino acids. V dropped 2 bases and J dropped 3 bases, with 11 bases sitting between them. The chain's CDR3 is CAWSRLDDNQPQHF. The CDR3 nucleotides read TGTGCCTGGAGTAGGTTAGACGACAATCAGCCCCAGCATTTT.

The V and J genes are TRBV3-1 (or the pseudogene TRBV3-2) and TRBJ1-1; a weak D match, TRBD1 (5 bases). V lost 4 bases and J 1 base, leaving 16 bases between the germline ends. The CDR3 totals 16 residues. Germline V gene lookup returns CDR1 LGHDT and CDR2 YNNKEL (reference sequence). The CDR3 protein is CASSPTPGSGNTEAFF. CDR3 bases: TGTGCCAGCAGCCCTACCCCAGGGTCGGGGAACACTGAAGCTTTCTTT.

The chain employs TRBV27 and TRBJ2-1; D may be TRBD2 (6 bases). CDR1 and CDR2 (germline): MNHEY, SMNVEV (reference sequence). This CDR3 contains 13 residues. The germline V and J ends were trimmed by 4 bases and 4 bases, with 8 bases remaining between them. CDR3 nucleotides: TGTGCCAGCAGTTACCGGGGGTACAATGAGCAGTTCTTC. Its protein product is CASSYRGYNEQFF.

This clone was recorded once. The J gene is TRBJ2-7, the V gene TRBV6-1; no definite D call. The CDR3 is made up of 15 amino acids. CDR1 MNHNS and CDR2 SASEGT come from the germline V gene. V lost 0 bases to trimming and J lost 3 bases, with 12 bases between them. The CDR3 loop is CASSEAQYTVYEQYF. In nucleotides, the CDR3 is TGTGCCAGCAGTGAAGCGCAGTACACGGTCTACGAGCAGTACTTC.

This chain uses TRBV7-3 with TRBJ2-7; D call uncertain. Germline V gene sequence: CDR1 SGHTA, CDR2 FQGTGA. Trimming removed 3 bases at V and 2 bases at J, with 11 bases between. The CDR3 consists of 14 residues. The DNA of the CDR3 is TGTGCCAGCAGCTTTGGCCAGGCCCCCTACGAGCAGTACTTC. This encodes CASSFGQAPYEQYF.

This chain joins TRBV29-1 and TRBJ1-2; D is unresolved. Germline V lookup: CDR1 SQVTM, CDR2 ANQGSEA. V was pared by 7 bases and J by 1 base, with 13 bases between. The CDR3 is 13 amino acids. DNA of the CDR3: TGCAGCGCAAAGGAGTTTGGTAACTATGGCTACACCTTC. Encoded protein: CSAKEFGNYGYTF.

The chain recombines TRBV9 with TRBJ2-7; D uncertain. The CDR3 contains 14 residues. The V and J ends lost 0 bases and 6 bases respectively, with 13 bases between them. Germline CDR1 is SGDLS and CDR2 is YYNGEE. CDR3 protein: CASSVEASSGEQYF. CDR3 DNA sequence: TGTGCCAGCAGCGTAGAGGCCTCAAGTGGCGAGCAGTACTTC.

The chain joins TRBV12-3 or TRBV12-4 to TRBJ2-2; D gene ambiguous. The length of the CDR3 is 13 residues. V was shortened by 1 base and J by 7 bases, with 7 bases between the two germline ends. The CDR3 sequence is CASSLGQGGELFF. CDR3 DNA sequence: TGTGCCAGCAGTTTAGGCCAAGGCGGGGAGCTGTTTTTT.

The chain couples TRBV5-8 to TRBJ2-1; D is unresolved. Deletions cut 5 bases from V and 8 bases from J, with 11 bases between. Germline CDR1 SGHTS, CDR2 YDEGEE. This CDR3 contains 12 residues. The CDR3 region is CASSFASHEQFF. The CDR3 nucleotides are TGTGCCAGCAGTTTCGCCAGCCATGAGCAGTTCTTC. Complete variable domain (other parts from reference TRBV5-8 and TRBJ2-1): EAGVTQSPTHLIKTRGQQATLRCSPISGHTSVYWYQQALGLGLQFLLWYDEGEERNRGNFPPRFSGRQFPNYSSELNVNALELEDSALYLCASSFASHEQFFGPGTRLTVL.

The V call is TRBV30, the J call TRBJ2-5; D not certain. Germline lookup yields CDR1 GTSNPN and CDR2 SVGIG (reference sequence). The CDR3 totals 11 residues. The V end was cut by 3 bases, the J end by 5 bases, with 7 bases between. The CDR3 DNA reads as TGTGCCTGGAGGGGGTTGGAGACCCAGTACTTC. Translated, it gives CAWRGLETQYF.

V is TRBV4-3 and J is TRBJ2-7; D perhaps matches TRBD2 (6 bases). The germline V gene has CDR1 LGHNA and CDR2 YSLEER. This CDR3 region has 17 residues. V shed 4 bases and J shed 2 bases, with 21 bases lying between them. The CDR3 DNA reads as TGCGCCAGCAGCCCCTCCGGTGGGGGGACTGAACCCTACGAGCAGTACTTC. Translation: CASSPSGGGTEPYEQYF.

This chain uses TRBV11-2 with TRBJ2-1, with 10 bases lining up with TRBD2. This CDR3 spans 16 amino acids. The V gene end was trimmed by 3 bases and the J gene end by 9 bases; junction bases not matched to a gene: 11. CDR1 SGHAT and CDR2 FQNNGV come from the germline V gene. DNA for the CDR3: TGTGCCAGCAGCTTCTCGCGTTTAGCGGGGGGAGGTGAGCAGTTCTTC. Amino acids: CASSFSRLAGGGEQFF.

This clone was detected once. A junction end diverges from the germline sequence, so it may reflect a read error. The chain is built from TRBV7-3 and TRBJ2-5, with D possibly being TRBD1 or TRBD2 (7 bases each). Germline loops: CDR1 SGHTA, CDR2 FQGTGA. The CDR3 totals 13 residues. The CDR3: CASSLNQGGMFNF. CDR3 DNA sequence: TGTGCCAGCAGCTTAAACCAGGGGGGGATGTTTAACTTC.

The rearrangement joins TRBV12-3 or TRBV12-4 to TRBJ2-2; D call uncertain. The CDR3 has 11 amino acids. V was clipped by 5 bases and J by 5 bases, with 3 bases between them. CDR3 sequence: CASSSTGELFF. CDR3 coding DNA: TGTGCCAGCAGTAGTACCGGGGAGCTGTTTTTT.

For the CDR3, the DNA is TGTGCCAGCAGCTCTCACACCCAACTCGGTGGGAATGAGCAGTTCTTC. This encodes CASSSHTQLGGNEQFF. The rearrangement uses TRBV7-9 and TRBJ2-1; D remains unclear. CDR1 is SEHNR and CDR2 is FQNEAQ in the germline V gene (reference sequence). The CDR3 length is 16 residues. Trimming took 4 bases from V and 7 from J, leaving 20 bases between them.

V gene TRBV7-9 combines with J gene TRBJ2-3; tentatively, D is TRBD1 or TRBD2 (5 bases each). V gave up 3 bases and J gave up 6 bases, with 16 bases separating them. CDR3 length: 15 amino acids. Germline values: CDR1 SEHNR, CDR2 FQNEAQ (reference sequence). CDR3 sequence: CASSFMAGTTDTQYF. The CDR3 DNA follows: TGTGCCAGCAGCTTCATGGCCGGGACCACGGATACGCAGTATTTT.

This clone was observed a single time. V gene TRBV5-1 combines with J gene TRBJ2-1, with 13 positions matching TRBD2. Germline V CDR1 and CDR2: SGHRS, YFSETQ. The J segment lost 9 bases and the V segment lost 9 bases, leaving 15 bases of the junction unmatched. The CDR3 is 16 amino acids. The CDR3 sequence: CATKPPGLAGEGEQFF. In DNA form, the CDR3 reads TGCGCCACCAAACCCCCCGGACTAGCGGGAGAGGGTGAGCAGTTCTTC.

The chain joins TRBV18 to TRBJ2-7, with 8 bases fitting TRBD1. The CDR3 is 14 amino acids. CDR1 is KGHSH and CDR2 is LQKENI in the germline V gene. J lost 5 bases, V lost 3 bases, and 6 bases had no gene match. CDR3 in amino acids: CASSPDRDVHEQYF. CDR3 nucleotide sequence: TGTGCCAGCTCACCGGACAGGGACGTCCACGAGCAGTACTTC.

The chain joins TRBV29-1 to TRBJ2-7; the D is unclear. In germline, CDR1 is SQVTM, CDR2 ANQGSEA. The CDR3 loop spans 11 amino acids. Trimming left V 4 bases short and J 7 bases short, with 11 bases between. The CDR3 reads CSVVGLREQYF. CDR3 in DNA: TGCAGCGTTGTTGGCCTACGAGAGCAGTACTTC.

The rearrangement links TRBV2 to TRBJ2-5; 15 bases agree with TRBD2. The V gene's germline CDR1 is SNHLY and CDR2 FYNNEI. This CDR3 comprises 16 residues. V trimming: 6 bases; J trimming: 5 bases; junction bases outside the gene matches: 7. The CDR3 DNA is TGTGCCAGCAGCGAGGGACTAGCGGGGGGAGGGGAGACCCAGTACTTC. It translates to CASSEGLAGGGETQYF.

The chain couples TRBV19 to TRBJ1-6, with TRBD1 matching 9 bases. The CDR3 is 14 amino acids. Germline CDR1 is LNHDA and CDR2 is SQIVND (reference sequence). The V and J ends lost 3 bases and 11 bases, in that order; junction bases with no gene match: 5. The CDR3 DNA reads as TGTGCCAGTAGTATCGGACAGGGGCTTACACCCCTCCACTTT. The encoded protein is CASSIGQGLTPLHF.

The chain uses TRBV5-1 and TRBJ2-5, with 11 bases matching TRBD2. The germline CDR1 and CDR2 sequences are SGHRS and YFSETQ. The CDR3 sequence is 18 residues long. The V segment lost 1 base and the J segment 0 bases; nucleotides outside the gene matches: 8. The CDR3 bases are TGCGCCAGCAGCTTGAAACTAGCGGGGGCAACGTACCAAGAGACCCAGTACTTC. Translation: CASSLKLAGATYQETQYF.

V gene TRBV9 combines with J gene TRBJ1-4; 9 bases fit TRBD1. After removal of 5 bases from V and 8 bases from J, the junction contained 10 bases not matched to a gene. Germline assignment: CDR1 SGDLS and CDR2 YYNGEE. The CDR3 length is 15 residues. CDR3 amino acids: CASSPTGGLGEKLFF. The DNA of the CDR3 is TGTGCCAGCAGTCCCACAGGGGGCCTTGGAGAAAAACTGTTTTTT. The full variable domain, with the rest looked up from reference TRBV9 and TRBJ1-4, is DSGVTQTPKHLITATGQRVTLRCSPRSGDLSVYWYQQSLDQGLQFLIQYYNGEERAKGNILERFSAQQFPDLHSELNLSSLELGDSALYFCASSPTGGLGEKLFFGSGTQLSVL.

This chain uses TRBV30 with TRBJ1-1; D uncertain. V was trimmed by 5 bases and J by 7 bases, leaving 11 bases between them. From germline, CDR1 is GTSNPN and CDR2 SVGIG (reference sequence). The CDR3 is made up of 11 amino acids. The CDR3 DNA reads TGTGCCTGGCTGGGAGTCGGTGAAGCTTTCTTT. This encodes CAWLGVGEAFF. The full variable domain, in which reference TRBV30 and TRBJ1-1 provide the parts outside the CDR3, is SQTIHQWPATLVQPVGSPLSLECTVEGTSNPNLYWYRQAAGRGLQLLFYSVGIGQISSEVPQNLSASRPQDRQFILSSKKLLLSDSGFYLCAWLGVGEAFFGQGTRLTVV.

The chain couples TRBV15 to TRBJ1-2, with D perhaps TRBD1 (6 bases). V lost 0 bases to trimming and J lost 7 bases, with 15 bases between them. CDR3 length equals 15 residues. CDR1 is LNHNV, CDR2 YYDKDF, per germline (reference sequence). The CDR3 loop reads CATSREGKGVFGYTF. The CDR3 coding sequence is TGTGCCACCAGCAGAGAGGGGAAGGGGGTCTTTGGCTACACCTTC.

The V gene is TRBV19, the J gene TRBJ1-5, with TRBD1 identical over 7 bases. The V gene end was trimmed by 6 bases and the J gene end by 0 bases; junction bases not matched to a gene: 5. The CDR3 runs 15 residues. The germline gives CDR1 LNHDA, CDR2 SQIVND (reference sequence). The CDR3 sequence: CASRIQGNSNQPQHF. The CDR3 DNA sequence: TGTGCCAGTAGGATACAGGGGAATAGCAATCAGCCCCAGCATTTT.

The rearrangement joins TRBV9 to TRBJ1-5; D might be TRBD1 (6 bases). This CDR3 is built from 13 residues. Trimming took 3 bases from V and 10 from J, leaving 14 bases between them. Germline V gene lookup returns CDR1 SGDLS and CDR2 YYNGEE. The CDR3 is CASSGGASGPQHF. CDR3 DNA: TGTGCCAGCAGCGGGGGGGCTTCGGGCCCCCAGCATTTT.

The chain has TRBV6-5 and TRBJ1-1, with D hard to call. CDR1 and CDR2 from the germline V gene are MNHEY and SVGAGI. There are 16 residues in the CDR3. Trimming shortened V by 0 bases and J by 0 bases, and 11 bases separated the two germline ends. The CDR3 reads CASSYSRRVMNTEAFF. Written as DNA, the CDR3 is TGTGCCAGCAGTTACTCCAGAAGGGTTATGAACACTGAAGCTTTCTTT.